This TCR beta chain came from a study of CD4 T cells in relation to SARS-CoV-2 and coronaviruses. Concerning this clone: Its target is unknown.

TCRdb keeps only in-frame clones here, not all; method: immunoSEQ multiplex PCR. The sample consists of 36,000 or so clones, about 80% of them appearing once. 90,000 to 100,000 naive or memory CD4+ cells were cultured with CEF peptides for roughly eleven days. Germline CDR1 is SGDLS and CDR2 is YYNGEE. V shed 2 bases and J shed 4 bases, with 13 bases lying between them. There are 15 residues in the CDR3. This receptor was taken from an adult with COVID-19. Sequencing was done on a sample of memory CD4+ T cells from PBMCs, cultured in vitro. The J gene is TRBJ2-1, the V gene TRBV9; possible D gene TRBD2, 6 bases. The CDR3 DNA reads TGTGCCAGCAGCGTCCGGGACTTTGCTTACAATGAGCAGTTCTTC. This encodes CASSVRDFAYNEQFF.